These 19 T cell receptor beta chains share one sample of origin, sequenced in a study of T cells in Graves' hyperthyroidism and ophthalmopathy. RNA transcripts gave rise to amplified TCR beta CDR3 regions. HTBI primers drove first-round RT-PCR of the TCR CDR3. TCRdb reprocessed the multiplex PCR reads with MiXCR, giving one entry per CDR3 protein. The sample consists of 30,000 to 35,000 distinct CDR3 sequences, around 50% of them appearing once. Material: blood. The receptor set was obtained from a middle-aged woman with Graves' ophthalmopathy.

This clonotype was counted ten times or more. V usage is TRBV6-6 and J usage is TRBJ1-5; TRBD1 matches 7 bases. Trimming took 6 bases from V and 3 from J; bases not matched to a gene: 5. Germline CDR1 is MNHNY and CDR2 is SVGAGI (reference sequence). This CDR3 is 14 amino acids long. CDR3 sequence reads: CASSYTGANQPQHF. The CDR3 DNA reads as TGTGCCAGCAGCTACACAGGGGCCAATCAGCCCCAGCATTTT.

This clonotype was seen at least ten times. The chain is built from TRBV9 and TRBJ2-3, with 8 bases identical to TRBD2. CDR1 SGDLS and CDR2 YYNGEE come from the germline V gene. J gave up 0 bases and V 4 bases, and 7 bases lay outside the gene matches. This CDR3 is 16 amino acids long. Here the CDR3 DNA reads TGTGCCAGCAGCCCCCGACTAGCGAAGAGCACAGATACGCAGTATTTT. It yields the protein CASSPRLAKSTDTQYF.

This clonotype was seen ten or more times. The V gene is TRBV6-5, the J gene TRBJ1-5; TRBD1 agrees at 10 bases. Germline CDR1 MNHEY, CDR2 SVGAGI. The length of the CDR3 is 15 residues. Unmatched junction bases numbered 2, after V lost 0 bases and J lost 6 bases. The CDR3 DNA follows: TGTGCCAGCAGTTACTCGGGGACAGGGGCTCAGCCCCAGCATTTT. Residues: CASSYSGTGAQPQHF.

At least ten counts were recorded for this clonotype. CDR3 protein: CASSYSPKNSNQPQHF. The CDR3 DNA reads as TGTGCCAGCAGTTACTCCCCGAAAAATAGCAATCAGCCCCAGCATTTT. The gene calls are TRBV6-2 or TRBV6-3 and TRBJ1-5; D is unclear. CDR1 MNHEY and CDR2 SVGEGT come from the germline V gene. Trimming shortened V by 0 bases and J by 0 bases, and 9 bases separated the two germline ends. This CDR3 has 16 amino acids.

This clonotype was recorded many times. V usage is TRBV4-3 and J usage is TRBJ2-6; 7 bases match TRBD2. The CDR3 has 16 residues. Germline CDR1 reads LGHNA; CDR2 reads YSLEER. J gave up 2 bases and V 1 base, and 2 bases lay outside the gene matches. The CDR3 loop is CASSQGGGTGANVLTF. Written as DNA, the CDR3 is TGCGCCAGCAGCCAAGGGGGGGGGACTGGGGCCAACGTCCTGACTTTC.

The gene calls are TRBV29-1 and TRBJ1-1; D gene ambiguous. Per the germline V gene, CDR1 is SQVTM and CDR2 is ANQGSEA. This CDR3 is built from 12 residues. V was trimmed by 6 bases and J by 4 bases, leaving 12 bases between them. The CDR3 DNA reads TGCAGCGTGCCGGGAGTCCCCACTGAAGCTTTCTTT. Protein sequence: CSVPGVPTEAFF.

Note on this clonotype: This may be a read error, as it is one base from a much larger clone. The V call is TRBV4-2, the J call TRBJ1-4; 8 nucleotides line up with TRBD1. The junction had 14 bases not matched to a gene; V was cut back by 1 base and J by 7 bases. The CDR3 consists of 18 residues. Germline loops: CDR1 LGHNA, CDR2 YNFKEQ. The chain's CDR3 is CASSQAGGPDRESEKLFF. The CDR3 DNA sequence: TGTGCCAGCAGCCAAGCGGGGGGCCCGGACAGGGAAAGTGAAAAACTGTTTTTT.

V usage is TRBV20-1 and J usage is TRBJ2-7; 8 bases map to TRBD2. This CDR3 is built from 16 residues. Trimming took 6 bases from V and 3 from J; bases not matched to a gene: 16. The germline V gene has CDR1 DFQATT and CDR2 SNEGSKA (reference sequence). CDR3 DNA sequence: TGCAGTGCCCGGGAGGGGGGACTAGGGGATCTCTACGAGCAGTACTTC. This sequence encodes CSAREGGLGDLYEQYF.

By share, this clonotype ranks as medium-sized. V usage is TRBV7-2 and J usage is TRBJ2-1, with D perhaps matching TRBD1 (5 bases). The CDR3 has 12 amino acids. Germline CDR1 reads SGHTA; CDR2 reads FQGNSA. Between the trimmed V and J ends, which lost 8 bases and 7 bases, there was a span of 12 bases. CDR3 sequence (DNA): TGTGCCAGCGCAGGGTCGGGTAATGAGCAGTTCTTC. Translation gives CASAGSGNEQFF.

This clonotype has at least ten counts. The chain carries TRBV5-8 and TRBJ2-5; 7 nucleotides align to TRBD1. CDR3 size: 15 residues. CDR1 and CDR2 from the germline V gene are SGHTS and YDEGEE. J was trimmed by 1 base and V by 5 bases; bases with no gene match: 8. CDR3 DNA: TGTGCCAGCAGTTCAAGACAGGGCCGCCAAGAGACCCAGTACTTC. Amino acids: CASSSRQGRQETQYF.

V and J are TRBV7-2 and TRBJ2-7; 13 nucleotides align to TRBD2. The CDR3 spans 18 residues. With V trimmed by 1 base and J by 0 bases, 6 bases remained unmatched. The germline V gene encodes CDR1 SGHTA and CDR2 FQGNSA. CDR3 coding DNA: TGTGCCAGCAGCTTAGAACTAGCGGGGGGGATTTCCTCCTACGAGCAGTACTTC. Protein: CASSLELAGGISSYEQYF.

The genes are TRBV5-6 and TRBJ2-5; 9 bases match TRBD2. Trimming at V came to 0 bases and at J to 2 bases, leaving 5 bases not matched to a gene. CDR3 length: 16 amino acids. Germline assignment: CDR1 SGHDT and CDR2 YYEEEE. The CDR3 nucleotides are TGTGCCAGCAGCTTGGCCACAGCGGGGGGACAAGAGACCCAGTACTTC. Translating gives CASSLATAGGQETQYF.

With respect to this clonotype: This likely comes from a read error, as the CDR3 has no conserved phenylalanine or tryptophan at its end. It is unclear where the CDR3 begins or ends on the DNA, so no DNA is shown, and the CDR3 is as TCRdb lists it. The chain combines TRBV6-1 with TRBJ1-1. The germline CDR1 and CDR2 sequences are MNHNS and SASEGT. Counting both end residues, the CDR3 totals 8 amino acids. CDR3 in amino acids: CASSEWAG.

The rearrangement joins TRBV5-1 to TRBJ1-3; 7 bases are a match to TRBD1. Losses at the gene ends were 3 bases for V and 3 bases for J; bases not matched to a gene: 12. Germline assignment: CDR1 SGHRS and CDR2 YFSETQ. CDR3 length: 17 residues. CDR3 loop: CASSSYHGTDLGNTIYF. The DNA for the CDR3 is TGCGCCAGCAGCTCGTACCACGGGACAGACCTTGGAAACACCATATATTTT.

The rearrangement uses TRBV10-3 and TRBJ2-3; TRBD2 matches at 7 bases. With 1 base clipped from V and 3 bases from J, the junction kept 4 bases outside the gene matches. There are 15 residues in the CDR3. CDR1 and CDR2 (germline): ENHRY, SYGVKD. The CDR3: CAISEYGAGTDTQYF. CDR3 bases: TGTGCCATCAGTGAGTACGGAGCGGGGACAGATACGCAGTATTTT.

V gene TRBV19 combines with J gene TRBJ2-1; tentative D call: TRBD1 (5 bases). Trimming cost V 5 bases and J 8 bases, with 10 bases left between them. CDR1 and CDR2 from the germline V gene are LNHDA and SQIVND (reference sequence). This CDR3 spans 12 amino acids. The CDR3 reads CASSGAIDEQFF. The CDR3, as DNA: TGTGCCAGTAGTGGGGCAATCGATGAGCAGTTCTTC.

In this sample, this clonotype turned up many times. A single base separates this from a much larger clone, so it may be a read error. The chain carries TRBV19 and TRBJ2-3; TRBD2 might be the D (7 bases). From germline, CDR1 is LNHDA and CDR2 SQIVND (reference sequence). CDR3 length: 16 residues. V lost 5 bases to trimming and J lost 5 bases, with 20 bases between them. CDR3 bases: TGTGCCAGTAGTCCTCTAGCGGAAGGGGGTGGAGATACGCAGTATTTT. As protein: CASSPLAEGGGDTQYF.

CDR3 nucleotide sequence: TGTGCCAGCAGGCTGGGAAACACTGAAGCTTTCTTT. Translation: CASRLGNTEAFF. This chain links TRBV6-5 with TRBJ1-1, with D unclear. CDR3 length: 12 amino acids. CDR1 and CDR2 (germline): MNHEY, SVGAGI. Trimming removed 6 bases at V and 2 bases at J, with 7 bases between.

J is TRBJ2-7 and V is TRBV5-4, with TRBD2 matching over 8 bases. CDR3 length: 14 residues. Looked up from germline, CDR1 is SGHNT and CDR2 is YYREEE (reference sequence). V was pared by 3 bases and J by 2 bases, with 4 bases of the junction left unmatched. CDR3 loop: CASSSGLAAYEQYF. In DNA form, the CDR3 reads TGTGCCAGCAGCTCCGGACTAGCTGCCTACGAGCAGTACTTC.